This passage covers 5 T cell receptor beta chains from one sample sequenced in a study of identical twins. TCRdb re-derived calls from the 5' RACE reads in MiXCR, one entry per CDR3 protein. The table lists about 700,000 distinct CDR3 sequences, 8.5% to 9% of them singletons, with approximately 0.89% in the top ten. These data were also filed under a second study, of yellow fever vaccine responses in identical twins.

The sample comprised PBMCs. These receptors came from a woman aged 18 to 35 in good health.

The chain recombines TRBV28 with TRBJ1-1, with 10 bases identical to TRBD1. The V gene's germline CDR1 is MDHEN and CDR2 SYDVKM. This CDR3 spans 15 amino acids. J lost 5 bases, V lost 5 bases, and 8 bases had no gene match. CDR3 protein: CASSPTGGGGTEAFF. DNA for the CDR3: TGTGCCAGCAGTCCGACAGGGGGCGGCGGTACTGAAGCTTTCTTT.

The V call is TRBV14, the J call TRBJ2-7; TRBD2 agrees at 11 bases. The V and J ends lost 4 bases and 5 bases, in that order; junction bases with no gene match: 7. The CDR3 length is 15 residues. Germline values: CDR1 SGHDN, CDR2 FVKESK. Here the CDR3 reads CASSPPSGRRDEQYF. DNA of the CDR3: TGTGCCAGCAGCCCGCCTAGCGGGAGGCGCGACGAGCAGTACTTC.

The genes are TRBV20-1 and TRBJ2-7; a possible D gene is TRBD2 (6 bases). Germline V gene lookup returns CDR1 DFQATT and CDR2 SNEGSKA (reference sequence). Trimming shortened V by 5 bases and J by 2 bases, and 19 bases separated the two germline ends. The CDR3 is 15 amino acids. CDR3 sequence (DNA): TGCAGTGCTCTTCTTCCGGGACTCCATACCTACGAGCAGTACTTC. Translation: CSALLPGLHTYEQYF.

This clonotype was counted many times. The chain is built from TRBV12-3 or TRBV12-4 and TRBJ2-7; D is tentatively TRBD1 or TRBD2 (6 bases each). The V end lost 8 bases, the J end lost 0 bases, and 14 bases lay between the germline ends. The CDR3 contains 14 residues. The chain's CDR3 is CASRETGTSYEQYF. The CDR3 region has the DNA TGTGCCAGCCGGGAGACAGGTACCTCCTACGAGCAGTACTTC.

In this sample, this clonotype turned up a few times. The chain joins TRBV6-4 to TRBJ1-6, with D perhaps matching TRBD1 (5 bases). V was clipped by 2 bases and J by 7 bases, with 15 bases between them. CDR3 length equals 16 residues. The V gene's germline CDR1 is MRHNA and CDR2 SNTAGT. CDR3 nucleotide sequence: TGTGCCAGCAGTGACGGAGAGAGGGGAACGAATTCACCCCTCCACTTT. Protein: CASSDGERGTNSPLHF.